Below are 20 T cell receptor beta chains sequenced from a single sample in a study of early T cells in non-severe SARS-CoV-2 infection. TCRdb re-called the 5' RACE reads through MiXCR, storing one row per CDR3 protein. The sample yields around 53,000 distinct CDR3 sequences, around 12% seen once. The input for sequencing was whole blood, taken at baseline. The receptors shown here come from an adult who was a healthcare worker with PCR-confirmed SARS-CoV-2 infection or an uninfected control (not recorded which).

The chain employs TRBV12-5 and TRBJ1-3; D ambiguous. The CDR3 is made up of 15 amino acids. From germline, CDR1 is LGHNT and CDR2 FRNRAP. V was cut by 0 bases and J by 0 bases, with 6 bases left in between. The CDR3, as DNA: TGTGCTAGTGGTTTGGTATCCAGCTCTGGAAACACCATATATTTT. Protein: CASGLVSSSGNTIYF. The full variable domain, completed using reference TRBV12-5 and TRBJ1-3, is DARVTQTPRHKVTEMGQEVTMRCQPILGHNTVFWYRQTMMQGLELLAYFRNRAPLDDSGMPKDRFSAEMPDATLATLKIQPSEPRDSAVYFCASGLVSSSGNTIYFGEGSWLTVV.

The chain employs TRBV11-2 and TRBJ2-1; TRBD2 matches at 9 bases. CDR1 is SGHAT and CDR2 is FQNNGV in the germline V gene. V trimming: 5 bases; J trimming: 0 bases; junction bases outside the gene matches: 11. The CDR3 is made up of 18 amino acids. In DNA form, the CDR3 reads TGTGCCAGCAGCGGATTCCGGACTAGCGAGAGCTCCTACAATGAGCAGTTCTTC. This translates into CASSGFRTSESSYNEQFF.

This clonotype was counted many times. The V and J genes are TRBV12-5 and TRBJ2-7, with TRBD1 as a possible D gene (6 bases). This CDR3 has 14 residues. In germline, CDR1 is LGHNT, CDR2 FRNRAP. V was trimmed by 3 bases and J by 2 bases, leaving 11 bases between them. The CDR3 protein is CASGLAGVPYEQYF. The CDR3 bases are TGTGCTAGTGGTTTAGCAGGGGTACCCTACGAGCAGTACTTC.

This chain joins TRBV27 and TRBJ2-1; D tentatively reads TRBD1 or TRBD2 (5 bases each). CDR1 is MNHEY, CDR2 SMNVEV, per germline (reference sequence). V was pared by 4 bases and J by 6 bases, with 16 bases between. The CDR3 spans 15 residues. The CDR3 sequence is CASSSLRGESNEQFF. DNA for the CDR3: TGTGCCAGCAGTTCACTAAGAGGGGAGTCCAATGAGCAGTTCTTC.

This chain connects TRBV2 to TRBJ1-2, with TRBD1 as a possible D gene (6 bases). The germline gives CDR1 SNHLY, CDR2 FYNNEI. V lost 3 bases and J 0 bases, leaving 11 bases between the germline ends. This CDR3 spans 15 amino acids. For the CDR3, the DNA is TGTGCCAGCAGTGAGTCACAGGGTCCTAACTATGGCTACACCTTC. This encodes CASSESQGPNYGYTF.

The table lists this clonotype with a few counts. The CDR3 protein is CASSFTGQGAGYTF. In nucleotides, the CDR3 is TGTGCCAGCAGTTTTACCGGACAGGGGGCTGGCTACACCTTC. V is TRBV6-5 and J is TRBJ1-2, with TRBD1 identical over 11 bases. There are 14 residues in the CDR3. Per the germline V gene, CDR1 is MNHEY and CDR2 is SVGAGI. The J segment lost 7 bases and the V segment lost 4 bases, leaving 5 bases of the junction unmatched.

This clonotype has only a few counts. The V call is TRBV4-3, the J call TRBJ1-1, with 8 bases that match TRBD1. Trimming at V came to 0 bases and at J to 4 bases, leaving 4 bases not matched to a gene. The CDR3 contains 15 residues. Germline V CDR1 and CDR2: LGHNA, YSLEER. In nucleotides, the CDR3 is TGCGCCAGCAGCCAAGATCCGACAGGGGCCACTGAAGCTTTCTTT. Protein product: CASSQDPTGATEAFF.

This clonotype was detected many times. V gene TRBV6-6 combines with J gene TRBJ2-3; TRBD2 is a possible D gene (6 bases). The CDR3 runs to 14 residues. The V end lost 2 bases, the J end lost 0 bases, and 6 bases lay between the germline ends. Germline-derived CDR1 and CDR2 are MNHNY and SVGAGI (reference sequence). The chain's CDR3 is CASSYRGSTDTQYF. DNA of the CDR3: TGTGCCAGCAGTTACCGGGGGAGCACAGATACGCAGTATTTT.

This chain joins TRBV7-2 and TRBJ2-2, with D possibly being TRBD2 (5 bases). The V gene's germline CDR1 is SGHTA and CDR2 FQGNSA. The CDR3 extends over 16 amino acids. V lost 5 bases and J lost 3, with 16 bases in between. The CDR3 sequence: CASSGRSGKDTGELFF. CDR3 coding DNA: TGTGCCAGCAGCGGTCGTTCCGGGAAGGACACCGGGGAGCTGTTTTTT.

V gene TRBV28 combines with J gene TRBJ1-2; unclear D gene. CDR1 is MDHEN, CDR2 SYDVKM, per germline. Trimming stripped 4 bases from V and 2 bases from J, with 11 bases between. The CDR3 runs to 14 residues. The CDR3: CASSSGPSNYGYTF. CDR3 nucleotides: TGTGCCAGCAGTTCCGGACCTTCCAACTATGGCTACACCTTC.

This clonotype was seen a single time. The CDR3 nucleotides are TGTGCCAGTAGTATAAGCGGCGGATCGTTCTCCTACGAGCAGTACTTC. This gives the protein CASSISGGSFSYEQYF. The rearrangement links TRBV19 to TRBJ2-7; D might be TRBD2 (5 bases). The CDR3 length is 16 residues. Trimming removed 2 bases from V and 0 bases from J, with 14 bases in between. Germline V lookup: CDR1 LNHDA, CDR2 SQIVND (reference sequence).

V and J are TRBV27 and TRBJ2-2; 7 positions agree with TRBD1. The V gene's germline CDR1 is MNHEY and CDR2 SMNVEV (reference sequence). Trimming at V came to 3 bases and at J to 6 bases, leaving 7 bases not matched to a gene. This CDR3 comprises 15 residues. The CDR3 is CASSLRQGWPGELFF. DNA for the CDR3: TGTGCCAGCAGTTTGCGACAGGGTTGGCCCGGGGAGCTGTTTTTT.

The chain uses TRBV6-4 and TRBJ2-1; D not resolved. The CDR3 spans 14 residues. Germline V gene data show CDR1 as MRHNA and CDR2 as SNTAGT. V dropped 4 bases and J dropped 0 bases, with 7 bases sitting between them. CDR3 coding DNA: TGTGCCAGCAGTGCTACAAGCTCCTACAATGAGCAGTTCTTC. Translation gives CASSATSSYNEQFF.

This chain links TRBV28 with TRBJ2-7, with D unclear. CDR1 and CDR2 (germline): MDHEN, SYDVKM. V dropped 6 bases and J dropped 6 bases, with 18 bases sitting between them. This CDR3 is built from 14 residues. CDR3 bases: TGTGCCAGCAGGGTAGTCTCCCCCCCTTTCGAGCAGTACTTC. Its translation is CASRVVSPPFEQYF. Full variable domain (rest looked up from reference TRBV28 and TRBJ2-7): DVKVTQSSRYLVKRTGEKVFLECVQDMDHENMFWYRQDPGLGLRLIYFSYDVKMKEKGDIPEGYSVSREKKERFSLILESASTNQTSMYLCASRVVSPPFEQYFGPGTRLTVT.

This clonotype has more than one count but fewer than ten. This rearrangement joins TRBV19 to TRBJ1-2, with 7 bases aligning to TRBD1. This CDR3 is 13 amino acids long. V lost 9 bases to trimming and J lost 6 bases; unmatched junction nucleotides: 10. In germline, CDR1 is LNHDA, CDR2 SQIVND (reference sequence). CDR3 bases: TGTGCCAGCCTACCGACAGGGATCGATGGCTACACCTTC. Translating it yields CASLPTGIDGYTF.

This clonotype was counted only a few times. The CDR3 is CASSPHRGGARRLETQYF. Written as DNA, the CDR3 is TGTGCCAGCAGCCCCCACCGCGGGGGGGCTCGGAGGTTAGAGACCCAGTACTTC. The V gene is TRBV7-9, the J gene TRBJ2-5; 9 nucleotides agree with TRBD2. This CDR3 region has 18 residues. The germline gives CDR1 SEHNR, CDR2 FQNEAQ (reference sequence). J was trimmed by 4 bases and V by 5 bases; bases with no gene match: 17. Drawing the rest from reference TRBV7-9 and TRBJ2-5, the complete variable domain is DTGVSQNPRHKITKRGQNVTFRCDPISEHNRLYWYRQTLGQGPEFLTYFQNEAQLEKSRLLSDRFSAERPKGSFSTLEIQRTEQGDSAMYLCASSPHRGGARRLETQYFGPGTRLLVL.

This clonotype was detected only a few times. The chain employs TRBV29-1 and TRBJ2-7; D is uncertain. Trimming shortened V by 7 bases and J by 1 base, and 8 bases separated the two germline ends. Germline V gene lookup returns CDR1 SQVTM and CDR2 ANQGSEA. The CDR3 consists of 11 residues. CDR3 bases: TGCAGCGCCGAGAATTCCTACGAGCAGTACTTC. Protein sequence: CSAENSYEQYF.

The chain carries TRBV18 and TRBJ2-7, with a possible D match to TRBD1 (6 bases). The length of the CDR3 is 15 residues. Trimming stripped 3 bases from V and 2 bases from J, with 14 bases between. The germline gives CDR1 KGHSH, CDR2 LQKENI. The CDR3 region has the DNA TGTGCCAGCTCACCGTCACGCGGACAGACCTACGAGCAGTACTTC. It encodes CASSPSRGQTYEQYF.

There are a few counts of this clonotype. V and J are TRBV6-5 and TRBJ2-7; D possibly uses TRBD1 or TRBD2 (5 bases each). The germline V gene encodes CDR1 MNHEY and CDR2 SVGAGI. V was pared by 5 bases and J by 1 base, with 9 bases between. CDR3 length equals 13 residues. In nucleotides, the CDR3 is TGTGCCAGCAGTGCCGGGACGTCCTACGAGCAGTACTTC. This sequence encodes CASSAGTSYEQYF.

The CDR3 reads CASSLNGPAPNEQFF. The CDR3 DNA follows: TGTGCCAGCAGTTTGAACGGACCTGCCCCCAATGAGCAGTTCTTC. The chain recombines TRBV27 with TRBJ2-1; D is ambiguous. Trimming took 3 bases from V and 6 from J, leaving 15 bases between them. Germline CDR1 reads MNHEY; CDR2 reads SMNVEV (reference sequence). The CDR3 is 15 residues long.